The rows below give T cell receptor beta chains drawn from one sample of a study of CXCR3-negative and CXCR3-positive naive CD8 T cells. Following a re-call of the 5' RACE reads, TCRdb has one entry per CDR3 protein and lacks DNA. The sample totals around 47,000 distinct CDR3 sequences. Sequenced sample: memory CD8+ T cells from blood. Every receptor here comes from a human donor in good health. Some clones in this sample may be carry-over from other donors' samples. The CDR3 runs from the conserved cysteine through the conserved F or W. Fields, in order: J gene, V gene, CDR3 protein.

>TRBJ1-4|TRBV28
CASRLPPPKVGNEKLFF
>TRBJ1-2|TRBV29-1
CSVDEGRGYGYTF
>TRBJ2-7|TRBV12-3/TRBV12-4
CASSLDNLRGRTYEQYF
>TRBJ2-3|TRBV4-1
CASSPGGGGGTDTQYF
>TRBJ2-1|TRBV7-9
CASSRISQVSYNEQFF
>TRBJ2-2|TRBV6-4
CASRKSGGDTGELFF
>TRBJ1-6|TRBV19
CASSGSTTGALENSPLHF
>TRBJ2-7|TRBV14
CASSHRAGGSYEQYF
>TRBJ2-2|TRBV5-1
CASSLAADNTGELFF
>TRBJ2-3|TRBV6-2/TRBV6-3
CASLQLGGAIDTQYF
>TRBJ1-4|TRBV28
CASSLTPSTNEKLFF
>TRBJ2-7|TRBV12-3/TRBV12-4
CASSLGLAGPSYEQYF
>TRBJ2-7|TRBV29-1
CSVQGGRDEQYF
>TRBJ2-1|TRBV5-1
CASSLSGGSSYNEQFF
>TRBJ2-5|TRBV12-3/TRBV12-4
CASSEQGLQETQYF
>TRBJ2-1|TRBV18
CASSPPPGSNEQFF
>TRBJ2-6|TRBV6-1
CASGGLAGSGANVLTF
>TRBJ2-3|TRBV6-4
CASSDSVQGGTDTQYF
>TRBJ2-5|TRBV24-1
CATISWAGRNQETQYF
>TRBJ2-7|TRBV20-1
CSARDAGAAYEQYF
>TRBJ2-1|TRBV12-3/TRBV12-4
CASTTPQARNEQFF
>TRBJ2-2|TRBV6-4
CASSDSEHGELFF
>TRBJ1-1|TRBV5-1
CASSWTGDATEAFF
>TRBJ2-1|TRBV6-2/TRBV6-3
CASSYFGTNNEQFF
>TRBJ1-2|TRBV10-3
CAISESMDTANYGYTF
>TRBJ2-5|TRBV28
CASSSNSVQETQYF
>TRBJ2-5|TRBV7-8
CASSLPRRRQETQYF
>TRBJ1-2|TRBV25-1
CASIATVSGRSFF
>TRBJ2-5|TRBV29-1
CSVEVAGALETQYF
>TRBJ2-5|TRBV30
CAWSSGLAGETQYF
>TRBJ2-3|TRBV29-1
CSVEDGGTDTQYF
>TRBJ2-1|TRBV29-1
CSAQETSSYNEQFF
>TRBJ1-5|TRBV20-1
CSATPGQGLNQPQHF
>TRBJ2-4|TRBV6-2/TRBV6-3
CASSSGRSDYF
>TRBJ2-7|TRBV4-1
CASSQELEELLEQYF
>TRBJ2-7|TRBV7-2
CASSPGGPYEQYF
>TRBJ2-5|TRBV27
CASSLSLGLRETQYF
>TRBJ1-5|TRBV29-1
CSAGGGVGQPQHF
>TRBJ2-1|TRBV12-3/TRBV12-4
CAIRDPKPQIYNEQFF
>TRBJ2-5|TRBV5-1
CASSPGQGWETQYF
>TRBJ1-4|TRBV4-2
CASSQVVVTGDNEKLFF
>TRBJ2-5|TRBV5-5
CASSLWPGTGEETQYF
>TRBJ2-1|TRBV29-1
CSVEVTGRGNEQFF
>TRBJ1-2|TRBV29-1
CSVEWTGFYGYTF